This T cell receptor (beta chain) derives from a study of PD-L1 blockade in urothelial cancer. This CDR3 region has 14 residues. With 0 bases removed from V and 6 bases from J, the gap between germline ends came to 12 bases. Germline V gene sequence: CDR1 SGDLS, CDR2 YYNGEE. Assay: immunoSEQ multiplex PCR; the TCRdb copy retains only in-frame clones and omits some. The repertoire has 70,000 to 75,000 clones, around 80% of them found once; the top ten carry around 4.7%. The chain combines TRBV9 with TRBJ1-2; TRBD1 might be the D (5 bases). This sequence was found in a man between 65 and 80 years old with urothelial cancer. Here the sequenced sample was PBMCs, taken around atezolizumab (anti-PD-L1) treatment. This CDR3 reads CASSVGAWGDGYTF. The CDR3 nucleotides are TGTGCCAGCAGCGTAGGCGCATGGGGGGATGGCTACACCTTC.